This passage covers 9 T cell receptor beta chains from one sample sequenced in a study of regulatory T cells in long-lasting Graves disease. Time point specified: newly diagnosed GD, antithyroid drugs for less than 3 months. The authors made the TCR library using RNA they extracted from PBMCs. Combining iRepertoire HTBI primers with Arm-PCR of CDR3 regions, the authors built TCR beta libraries. MiXCR, run by TCRdb on the multiplex PCR reads, gives a single entry per CDR3 protein. The sample consists of around 500,000 distinct CDR3 sequences, about 15% of them appearing once. This sample also appeared in a second study, on T cells in Graves' hyperthyroidism and ophthalmopathy.

The input for sequencing was peripheral blood mononuclear cells (PBMCs), taken at new diagnosis, from a patient treated with antithyroid drugs. The receptors stem from a woman aged 40 to 65 with Graves disease.

This chain joins TRBV7-2 and TRBJ1-6; maybe TRBD1 (5 bases). With 5 bases removed from V and 8 bases from J, the gap between germline ends came to 13 bases. The V gene's germline CDR1 is SGHTA and CDR2 FQGNSA. CDR3 size: 14 residues. CDR3: CASSIRQPDSPLHF. For the CDR3, the DNA is TGTGCCAGCAGCATCCGACAGCCCGATTCACCCCTCCACTTT.

This rearrangement joins TRBV14 to TRBJ1-1; D is possibly TRBD1 (6 bases). From germline, CDR1 is SGHDN and CDR2 FVKESK. The CDR3 contains 14 residues. The V end was cut by 0 bases, the J end by 11 bases, with 16 bases between. CDR3 sequence (DNA): TGTGCCAGCAGCCAAGATTGGGGGACAAAGGAGGCTTTCTTT. Its translation: CASSQDWGTKEAFF.

This clonotype was counted ten times or more. V usage is TRBV4-1 and J usage is TRBJ1-1; 8 bases are a match to TRBD1. Germline V lookup: CDR1 MGHRA, CDR2 YSYEKL. CDR3 length: 14 amino acids. With 1 base clipped from V and 6 bases from J, the junction kept 4 bases outside the gene matches. The CDR3 sequence is CASSQGDRGPEAFF. The CDR3 nucleotides read TGCGCCAGCAGCCAAGGCGACAGGGGCCCTGAAGCTTTCTTT.

This clonotype was found many times. The CDR3 nucleotides read TGTGCCAGCAGCCCACAGGGGGCGCTGGGCAATGAGCAGTTCTTC. Residues: CASSPQGALGNEQFF. This chain uses TRBV12-3 or TRBV12-4 with TRBJ2-1; 9 positions match TRBD1. Trimming cost V 6 bases and J 6 bases; bases outside gene matches: 9. The CDR3 contains 15 residues.

This clonotype was observed many times. The chain employs TRBV6-1 and TRBJ1-5, with D unclear. Germline CDR1 and CDR2: MNHNS and SASEGT. The CDR3 is 14 residues long. Trimming removed 6 bases from V and 2 bases from J, with 11 bases in between. This chain's CDR3 is CASSPDGRNQPQHF. The CDR3 DNA is TGTGCCAGCAGCCCGGACGGCCGCAATCAGCCCCAGCATTTT.

This clonotype was observed many times. This chain uses TRBV3-1 with TRBJ2-3; D call uncertain. CDR3 length equals 13 residues. The germline V gene encodes CDR1 LGHDT and CDR2 YNNKEL (reference sequence). V lost 1 base and J lost 2, with 4 bases in between. The CDR3 region is CASSQVDTDTQYF. CDR3 DNA: TGTGCCAGCAGCCAAGTGGACACAGATACGCAGTATTTT.

This clonotype was counted many times. The chain carries TRBV5-1 and TRBJ1-1; D might be TRBD1 (6 bases). V shed 0 bases and J shed 5 bases, with 14 bases lying between them. Looked up from germline, CDR1 is SGHRS and CDR2 is YFSETQ. This CDR3 has 15 residues. CDR3: CASSLGEGGSTEAFF. CDR3 bases: TGCGCCAGCAGCTTGGGGGAAGGGGGGAGTACTGAAGCTTTCTTT.

This clonotype was seen a handful of times. The chain is built from TRBV4-1 and TRBJ2-3, with D maybe TRBD2 (6 bases). Germline-derived CDR1 and CDR2 are MGHRA and YSYEKL. Trimming shortened V by 0 bases and J by 1 base, and 14 bases separated the two germline ends. The CDR3 extends over 17 amino acids. Written as DNA, the CDR3 is TGCGCCAGCAGCCAAGAGGCCCCCGGCGGGGGCACAGATACGCAGTATTTT. Translated: CASSQEAPGGGTDTQYF.

This clonotype was recorded many times. This sequence joins TRBV6-2 or TRBV6-3 and TRBJ2-1; 9 nucleotides agree with TRBD2. The CDR3 length is 15 residues. Looked up from germline, CDR1 is MNHEY and CDR2 is SVGEGT. After removal of 2 bases from V and 4 bases from J, the junction contained 3 bases not matched to a gene. CDR3 sequence: CASSYPTSGYNEQFF. Written as DNA, the CDR3 is TGTGCCAGCAGTTACCCGACTAGCGGTTACAATGAGCAGTTCTTC.